The T cell receptor beta chain described here comes from a study of blood T cell repertoires in COVID-19. Study-level information: Samples representing acute and convalescent COVID-19 were sourced from the United States, Italy and Spain. PBMCs, B-cell-depleted T cells, or T cells were the source of the cDNA or gDNA that made up the material.

This clone was found once. CDR1 is SEHNR, CDR2 FQNEAQ, per germline (reference sequence). With 4 bases removed from V and 3 bases from J, the gap between germline ends came to 4 bases. The CDR3 loop spans 11 amino acids. Authors' analysis steps: Reference gene primer amplification gave nucleated cell count estimates. The table came from immunoSEQ multiplex PCR; TCRdb's copy has only in-frame clones and leaves some out. V, J and clone size derive from that table, while D and trimming were established from the DNA sequence. The sample yields about 70,000 clones, 85% to 90% seen once. V usage is TRBV7-9 and J usage is TRBJ2-7, with D hard to call. Material for sequencing was peripheral blood. The TCR originated in a man of 80 years or more with acute or convalescent COVID-19. The CDR3 loop reads CASSSFYEQYF. Here the CDR3 DNA reads TGTGCCAGCAGCTCGTTCTACGAGCAGTACTTC.